The entry that follows covers one T cell receptor (beta chain) sequence. Sequencing used immunoSEQ multiplex PCR; TCRdb keeps in-frame clones, though not all of them. The table lists about 67,000 clones, approximately 90% of them singletons. These data belong to a study of OX40 agonist ivuxolimab in advanced cancers. CDR3 length: 15 amino acids. The germline V gene encodes CDR1 MNHEY and CDR2 SMNVEV (reference sequence). J lost 2 bases, V lost 3 bases, and 4 bases had no gene match. The sequencing used CD4+ or CD8+ T cells sorted from blood, collected in a trial of the OX40 agonist ivuxolimab. This chain links TRBV27 with TRBJ2-5; TRBD1 matches at 9 bases. The TCR was taken from an adult with an advanced solid tumor such as melanoma, head and neck, liver or kidney cancer. CDR3 protein: CASSFSGTGQETQYF. CDR3 bases: TGTGCCAGCAGTTTCTCCGGGACAGGGCAAGAGACCCAGTACTTC.